Each of the 18 T cell receptor beta chains below was sequenced from the same sample in a study of beta chain features in type 1 diabetes. Study observations and caveats: All four CD4+ subsets from Type 1 diabetes patients carried moderately but significantly shorter TCRB CDR3s.

Antigens for these TCRs are unknown. The entirety of the isolated RNA underwent reverse transcription, so expressed TCRB transcripts were sequenced. This table comes from immunoSEQ multiplex PCR, and its TCRdb copy is limited to in-frame clones, with some not included. This sample has roughly 240,000 clones, with 24% found just once. Sequences were obtained from naive CD4+ T cells from blood. All receptors derive from a woman aged 25 to 39 with type 1 diabetes.

This sequence joins TRBV7-9 and TRBJ2-3; 9 bases agree with TRBD2. The V segment lost 4 bases and the J segment 2 bases; nucleotides outside the gene matches: 4. The CDR3 runs to 15 residues. Germline V gives CDR1 SEHNR, CDR2 FQNEAQ (reference sequence). CDR3 sequence (DNA): TGTGCCAGCAGCTCCAGCGGGGGGTTCACAGATACGCAGTATTTT. Its protein product is CASSSSGGFTDTQYF.

There are a few counts of this clone. The chain carries TRBV5-1 and TRBJ2-1, with 7 bases lining up with TRBD2. The ends lost 2 bases at V and 4 bases at J; junction bases unmatched: 3. The CDR3 runs 14 residues. Germline lookup yields CDR1 SGHRS and CDR2 YFSETQ. Here the CDR3 DNA reads TGCGCCAGCAGCTTAGGCGGGAGTTACAATGAGCAGTTCTTC. Translation gives CASSLGGSYNEQFF.

This chain connects TRBV25-1 to TRBJ1-2; 8 positions agree with TRBD1. Germline V gives CDR1 MGHDK, CDR2 SYGVNS. The CDR3 is made up of 14 amino acids. J lost 7 bases, V lost 3 bases, and 7 bases had no gene match. CDR3 coding DNA: TGTGCCAGCAGTGACTGGCAGGGGGCAGGTGGCTACACCTTC. Residues: CASSDWQGAGGYTF.

This clone was counted a few times. This sequence joins TRBV13 and TRBJ2-7; D is unresolved. CDR3 size: 12 residues. Germline V CDR1 and CDR2: PRHDT, FYEKMQ (reference sequence). The V and J ends lost 5 bases and 7 bases respectively, with 12 bases between them. The CDR3 sequence: CASSALTREQYF. DNA for the CDR3: TGTGCCAGCAGCGCTTTAACGCGGGAGCAGTACTTC.

The chain links TRBV4-2 to TRBJ2-7; 12 nucleotides line up with TRBD2. In germline, CDR1 is LGHNA, CDR2 YNFKEQ. The V and J ends lost 3 bases and 4 bases, in that order; junction bases with no gene match: 1. The CDR3 consists of 14 residues. Here the CDR3 DNA reads TGTGCCAGCAGCCAGACTAGCGGGAGATACGAGCAGTACTTC. Protein product: CASSQTSGRYEQYF.

V usage is TRBV4-1 and J usage is TRBJ1-2; tentative D call: TRBD1 (6 bases). This CDR3 is 14 amino acids long. Germline loops: CDR1 MGHRA, CDR2 YSYEKL. Trimming shortened V by 3 bases and J by 4 bases, and 12 bases separated the two germline ends. CDR3 coding DNA: TGCGCCAGCAGCCACCTCGGACAGTTCTATGGCTACACCTTC. Protein sequence: CASSHLGQFYGYTF.

This chain connects TRBV10-3 to TRBJ2-3; no definite D call. This CDR3 has 12 amino acids. Trimming took off 6 bases at V and 2 bases at J, with 6 bases between the two ends. Germline V gene lookup returns CDR1 ENHRY and CDR2 SYGVKD. The CDR3 coding sequence is TGTGCCATCAGCCAGGTCACAGATACGCAGTATTTT. Residues: CAISQVTDTQYF.

This clone was observed a few times. The chain is built from TRBV19 and TRBJ1-1; the D is unclear. This CDR3 contains 12 residues. Trimming left V 3 bases short and J 11 bases short, with 13 bases between. Germline V gene sequence: CDR1 LNHDA, CDR2 SQIVND (reference sequence). Here the CDR3 reads CASSIPSGAAFF. The DNA for the CDR3 is TGTGCCAGTAGTATCCCTTCGGGAGCCGCTTTCTTT.

This chain uses TRBV9 with TRBJ2-1, with 10 bases aligning to TRBD2. Germline values: CDR1 SGDLS, CDR2 YYNGEE. CDR3 length: 16 amino acids. Losses at the gene ends were 1 base for V and 4 bases for J; bases not matched to a gene: 5. The CDR3 spells CASSVTSGTLYNEQFF. The CDR3 DNA follows: TGTGCCAGCAGCGTAACTAGCGGGACCCTTTACAATGAGCAGTTCTTC.

This chain connects TRBV29-1 to TRBJ1-5; a possible D gene is TRBD1 (5 bases). This CDR3 has 13 residues. CDR1 is SQVTM and CDR2 is ANQGSEA in the germline V gene. The V end was cut by 7 bases, the J end by 4 bases, with 14 bases between. The DNA of the CDR3 is TGCAGCGCTATAACAGGAGTGAATCAGCCCCAGCATTTT. Its translation is CSAITGVNQPQHF. Using reference TRBV29-1 and TRBJ1-5 for the parts outside the CDR3, the full variable domain is SAVISQKPSRDICQRGTSLTIQCQVDSQVTMMFWYRQQPGQSLTLIATANQGSEATYESGFVIDKFPISRPNLTFSTLTVSNMSPEDSSIYLCSAITGVNQPQHFGDGTRLSIL.

The V call is TRBV6-6, the J call TRBJ1-2, with 7 nucleotides matching TRBD1. J lost 2 bases, V lost 5 bases, and 2 bases had no gene match. CDR3 length equals 13 residues. Germline V gene lookup returns CDR1 MNHNY and CDR2 SVGAGI (reference sequence). CDR3 sequence (DNA): TGTGCCAGCAGTCCGACAGGGAACTATGGCTACACCTTC. Residues: CASSPTGNYGYTF.

J is TRBJ2-6 and V is TRBV7-6; D remains ambiguous. Trimming took 5 bases from V and 3 from J, leaving 14 bases between them. This CDR3 is 16 amino acids long. Per germline, CDR1 SGHVS and CDR2 FNYEAQ. CDR3 sequence: CASSPSAVRGANVLTF. The CDR3 DNA follows: TGTGCCAGCAGCCCGTCGGCGGTCCGTGGGGCCAACGTCCTGACTTTC.

The chain carries TRBV30 and TRBJ2-6, with unresolved D. Germline-derived CDR1 and CDR2 are GTSNPN and SVGIG (reference sequence). V dropped 2 bases and J dropped 0 bases, with 11 bases sitting between them. This CDR3 spans 16 amino acids. CDR3 amino acids: CAWSSYRLSGANVLTF. The CDR3 region has the DNA TGTGCCTGGAGTTCGTATCGACTCTCTGGGGCCAACGTCCTGACTTTC.

This chain connects TRBV30 to TRBJ2-1; no clear D gene. Trimming took off 0 bases at V and 9 bases at J, with 9 bases between the two ends. The length of the CDR3 is 12 residues. Germline V gives CDR1 GTSNPN, CDR2 SVGIG (reference sequence). The CDR3 protein is CAWSVQSGEQFF. CDR3 bases: TGTGCCTGGAGTGTACAAAGTGGTGAGCAGTTCTTC.

This clone has a handful of counts. The V and J genes are TRBV7-2 and TRBJ2-1, with 10 positions matching TRBD2. CDR1 and CDR2 (germline): SGHTA, FQGNSA. J lost 9 bases, V lost 5 bases, and 10 bases had no gene match. The CDR3 has 15 amino acids. The CDR3 DNA reads as TGTGCCAGCAGCCGCGTGCTAGCGGGAGTAGGTGAGCAGTTCTTC. Amino acids: CASSRVLAGVGEQFF.

With regard to this clone: The same CDR3 arises from other DNA sequences in this sample as well. The chain links TRBV30 to TRBJ1-1; TRBD1 is a possible D gene (5 bases). The germline gives CDR1 GTSNPN, CDR2 SVGIG (reference sequence). Trimming took off 0 bases at V and 5 bases at J, with 10 bases between the two ends. The CDR3 has 13 residues. DNA for the CDR3: TGTGCCTGGAGTGTAACCGGGGGGACTGAAGCTTTCTTT. Translated, it gives CAWSVTGGTEAFF.

The chain links TRBV7-2 to TRBJ2-1; 9 bases are shared with TRBD2. The CDR3 has 16 residues. With V trimmed by 5 bases and J by 7 bases, 12 bases remained unmatched. Per germline, CDR1 SGHTA and CDR2 FQGNSA. The CDR3 is CASSPTPFTSGNEQFF. The CDR3 nucleotides read TGTGCCAGCAGCCCAACGCCCTTTACTAGCGGGAATGAGCAGTTCTTC. Drawing the rest from reference TRBV7-2 and TRBJ2-1, the complete variable domain is GAGVSQSPSNKVTEKGKDVELRCDPISGHTALYWYRQSLGQGLEFLIYFQGNSAPDKSGLPSDRFSAERTGGSVSTLTIQRTQQEDSAVYLCASSPTPFTSGNEQFFGPGTRLTVL.

This clone was seen a few times. One junction end disagrees with the germline gene, perhaps due to a read error. The V and J genes are TRBV29-1 and TRBJ2-7; weak D call: TRBD1 (6 bases). Per germline, CDR1 SQVTM and CDR2 ANQGSEA. The CDR3 is 12 residues long. The CDR3 loop reads CSVEEQTGVRDF. The DNA for the CDR3 is TGCAGCGTTGAGGAGCAGACAGGTGTGAGGGACTTC.